The T cell receptor beta chain under discussion was sequenced for a study of cytomegalovirus exposure and HLA in healthy donors. Findings and limits, study-wide: A later analysis showed TCR association rates differing by HLA locus, peaking at DRB1 and lowest at HLA-C.

The V gene end was trimmed by 3 bases and the J gene end by 0 bases; junction bases not matched to a gene: 4. The V gene's germline CDR1 is SGHNT and CDR2 YENEEA. The length of the CDR3 is 15 residues. In this sample, this clone turned up a few times. The antigen is not known. Primers: 60 Vbeta forward and 13 Jbeta reverse. This table comes from immunoSEQ multiplex PCR, and its TCRdb copy is limited to in-frame clones, with some not included. The table shows about 140,000 clones, with about 66% occurring only once. The receptor comes from a human donor in good health. Sequencing input: PBMCs. V and J are TRBV11-3 and TRBJ2-7; 8 bases match TRBD1. CDR3 sequence reads: CASSLTGATSYEQYF. CDR3 bases: TGTGCCAGCAGCTTGACAGGGGCCACCTCCTACGAGCAGTACTTC.